The 32 T cell receptor beta chains below all came from one sample that was sequenced in a study of blood T cell repertoires in COVID-19. The assay was immunoSEQ multiplex PCR, and TCRdb's table has in-frame clones only and misses some. The repertoire holds more than 70,000 clones, with about nine tenths as singletons. Sequenced input: peripheral blood. The receptors shown here come from a man between 45 and 60 years old with acute or convalescent COVID-19.

The V and J genes are TRBV10-3 and TRBJ2-7; 11 positions agree with TRBD1. V lost 4 bases, J lost 2 bases, and 4 bases stayed unmatched. The CDR3 has 15 amino acids. CDR1 ENHRY and CDR2 SYGVKD come from the germline V gene. In DNA, the CDR3 is TGTGCCATCAGTGGGGGGACAGGGGGGACCTACGAGCAGTACGTC. Translation: CAISGGTGGTYEQYV.

The CDR3 spells CASSFRQGAGYGYTF. CDR3 DNA: TGCGCCAGCAGCTTTAGACAGGGGGCTGGCTATGGCTACACCTTC. The chain recombines TRBV5-1 with TRBJ1-2; 10 bases align to TRBD1. V trimming: 2 bases; J trimming: 4 bases; junction bases outside the gene matches: 5. The CDR3 covers 15 residues. Germline V gene data show CDR1 as SGHRS and CDR2 as YFSETQ. The variable domain in full, completed from reference TRBV5-1 and TRBJ1-2, reads KAGVTQTPRYLIKTRGQQVTLSCSPISGHRSVSWYQQTPGQGLQFLFEYFSETQRNKGNFPGRFSGRQFSNSRSEMNVSTLELGDSALYLCASSFRQGAGYGYTFGSGTRLTVV.

The chain is built from TRBV2 and TRBJ1-2; D is unresolved. CDR1 and CDR2 (germline): SNHLY, FYNNEI. The CDR3 has 16 residues. V shed 3 bases and J shed 7 bases, with 21 bases lying between them. As DNA, the CDR3 is TGTGCCAGCAGTGAGGGAGACCGGGGATGGAGCGGTGGCTACACCTTC. Residues: CASSEGDRGWSGGYTF.

The V call is TRBV9, the J call TRBJ1-2; D not resolved. The CDR3 contains 13 residues. With 0 bases removed from V and 3 bases from J, the gap between germline ends came to 6 bases. Germline CDR1 reads SGDLS; CDR2 reads YYNGEE. The CDR3 nucleotides read TGTGCCAGCAGCGTAGAGTCAGACTATGGCTACACCTTC. Translation: CASSVESDYGYTF.

The chain uses TRBV14 and TRBJ2-7; TRBD2 aligns across 9 bases. The CDR3 has 17 residues. Trimming cost V 1 base and J 0 bases; bases outside gene matches: 7. CDR1 SGHDN and CDR2 FVKESK come from the germline V gene. The CDR3 bases are TGTGCCAGCAGCCAAGGCGGGGGGGGACTAAGCTCCTACGAGCAGTACTTC. Translation: CASSQGGGGLSSYEQYF.

The chain links TRBV24-1 to TRBJ2-1; weak D call: TRBD2 (6 bases). Trimming took off 5 bases at V and 7 bases at J, with 17 bases between the two ends. The germline gives CDR1 KGHDR, CDR2 SFDVKD. This CDR3 has 15 residues. The CDR3 here is CATSGAGRIRNEQFF. CDR3 DNA: TGTGCCACCAGTGGGGCAGGGAGGATCAGGAATGAGCAGTTCTTC.

The chain couples TRBV11-2 to TRBJ2-1; TRBD2 might be the D (5 bases). The CDR3 runs to 16 residues. V lost 2 bases, J lost 0 bases, and 11 bases lay in between. Germline V gene sequence: CDR1 SGHAT, CDR2 FQNNGV. The CDR3 DNA sequence: TGTGCCAGCAGCTTAATCTCCGGGGACTCCTACAATGAGCAGTTCTTC. Protein product: CASSLISGDSYNEQFF.

The gene calls are TRBV5-6 and TRBJ1-2; TRBD1 aligns across 11 bases. Germline-derived CDR1 and CDR2 are SGHDT and YYEEEE. This CDR3 comprises 14 residues. V lost 4 bases to trimming and J lost 5 bases; unmatched junction nucleotides: 4. Here the CDR3 DNA reads TGTGCCAGCAGCCCCGGACAGGGGGCTTATGGCTACACCTTC. As protein: CASSPGQGAYGYTF.

V is TRBV6-5 and J is TRBJ1-5, with TRBD1 matching 9 bases. V lost 5 bases to trimming and J lost 4 bases; unmatched junction nucleotides: 6. This CDR3 contains 15 residues. The germline V gene encodes CDR1 MNHEY and CDR2 SVGAGI. CDR3 nucleotides: TGTGCCAGCAGTCCCGGGACAGGGATGAATCAGCCCCAGCATTTT. It translates to CASSPGTGMNQPQHF.

The chain combines TRBV3-1 (or the pseudogene TRBV3-2) with TRBJ2-5, with 7 bases aligning to TRBD1. The CDR3 spans 13 residues. CDR1 is LGHDT, CDR2 YNNKEL, per germline (reference sequence). V lost 4 bases to trimming and J lost 3 bases; unmatched junction nucleotides: 2. The CDR3 region is CASSRDREETQYF. The CDR3 DNA is TGTGCCAGCAGCCGAGACAGGGAAGAGACCCAGTACTTC.

The chain uses TRBV10-3 and TRBJ1-1, with 10 bases matching TRBD1. The germline gives CDR1 ENHRY, CDR2 SYGVKD. J was trimmed by 1 base and V by 6 bases; bases with no gene match: 2. This CDR3 has 14 amino acids. The chain's CDR3 is CAIRDRGGNTEAFF. CDR3 nucleotides: TGTGCCATCAGGGACAGGGGGGGGAACACTGAAGCTTTCTTT.

This clone was observed a few times. This chain links TRBV30 with TRBJ1-3; TRBD1 might be the D (5 bases). Trimming took 2 bases from V and 3 from J, leaving 17 bases between them. Germline-derived CDR1 and CDR2 are GTSNPN and SVGIG (reference sequence). The CDR3 runs to 16 residues. CDR3 nucleotides: TGTGCCTGGAGTACACCTTCAGGGTCCCTTGGAAACACCATATATTTT. Protein product: CAWSTPSGSLGNTIYF.

This clone showed up just once. This chain links TRBV4-1 with TRBJ2-7; 8 positions agree with TRBD2. Germline V gene lookup returns CDR1 MGHRA and CDR2 YSYEKL. The V and J ends lost 0 bases and 1 base, in that order; junction bases with no gene match: 8. The CDR3 sequence is 17 residues long. CDR3 sequence reads: CASSQDPSGGSSYEQYF. CDR3 in DNA: TGCGCCAGCAGCCAAGACCCCAGCGGGGGTTCTTCCTACGAGCAGTACTTC.

The chain is built from TRBV9 and TRBJ2-3; possible D gene TRBD2, 6 bases. Germline assignment: CDR1 SGDLS and CDR2 YYNGEE. Trimming cost V 3 bases and J 2 bases, with 13 bases left between them. CDR3 length equals 15 residues. The CDR3 region is CASSGSGTITDTQYF. In nucleotides, the CDR3 is TGTGCCAGCAGCGGTAGCGGCACAATCACAGATACGCAGTATTTT. The full variable domain, its missing parts supplied by reference TRBV9 and TRBJ2-3, is DSGVTQTPKHLITATGQRVTLRCSPRSGDLSVYWYQQSLDQGLQFLIQYYNGEERAKGNILERFSAQQFPDLHSELNLSSLELGDSALYFCASSGSGTITDTQYFGPGTRLTVL.

V and J are TRBV25-1 and TRBJ1-4; 11 positions match TRBD1. Germline CDR1 reads MGHDK; CDR2 reads SYGVNS. Trimming cost V 4 bases and J 7 bases; bases outside gene matches: 8. CDR3 length: 16 residues. The DNA of the CDR3 is TGTGCCAGCAGTGGTCCGGGACAGGGGGTCCGTGAAAAACTGTTTTTT. As protein: CASSGPGQGVREKLFF.

The chain uses TRBV9 and TRBJ2-5; 13 positions match TRBD2. V dropped 3 bases and J dropped 4; count of bases not matched to a gene: 9. The CDR3 extends over 17 amino acids. Germline V gene sequence: CDR1 SGDLS, CDR2 YYNGEE. The CDR3 is CASSATSGGHMGETQYF. CDR3 nucleotide sequence: TGTGCCAGCAGCGCGACTAGCGGGGGGCATATGGGAGAGACCCAGTACTTC.

The chain has TRBV18 and TRBJ1-4; D possibly corresponds to TRBD1 (5 bases). Germline CDR1 and CDR2: KGHSH and LQKENI. The CDR3 runs to 13 residues. The V end was cut by 2 bases, the J end by 7 bases, with 8 bases between. The CDR3 here is CASSPGGSEKLFF. In nucleotides, the CDR3 is TGTGCCAGCTCACCAGGGGGGAGTGAAAAACTGTTTTTT.

The J gene is TRBJ1-1, the V gene TRBV5-1; 7 positions match TRBD1. This CDR3 is 13 amino acids long. The trim removed 1 base at V and 8 bases at J, leaving 5 bases unmatched. Germline CDR1 SGHRS, CDR2 YFSETQ. The CDR3 loop reads CASSLSSDREAFF. CDR3 in DNA: TGCGCCAGCAGCTTGAGCTCGGACAGGGAAGCTTTCTTT.

The chain carries TRBV3-1 (or the pseudogene TRBV3-2) and TRBJ2-3; tentative D call: TRBD2 (5 bases). CDR1 LGHDT and CDR2 YNNKEL come from the germline V gene (reference sequence). This CDR3 is built from 16 residues. Trimming cost V 5 bases and J 1 base, with 16 bases left between them. The DNA of the CDR3 is TGTGCCAGCAGCACATGGACTCCCTCTGGCACAGATACGCAGTATTTT. This codes for CASSTWTPSGTDTQYF.

This chain links TRBV6-5 with TRBJ1-2; possible D gene TRBD1, 6 bases. From germline, CDR1 is MNHEY and CDR2 SVGAGI. This CDR3 has 12 residues. Trimming cost V 4 bases and J 8 bases, with 11 bases left between them. The DNA of the CDR3 is TGTGCCAGCAGTTTCGGCGGACAGGGCTACACCTTC. This codes for CASSFGGQGYTF.

V and J are TRBV6-6 and TRBJ1-2; no firm D call. The CDR3 has 13 residues. Germline CDR1 and CDR2: MNHNY and SVGAGI (reference sequence). V lost 6 bases to trimming and J lost 8 bases, with 16 bases between them. CDR3 nucleotide sequence: TGTGCCAGCAGAGTCCCCATGGCAGGAGGCTACACCTTC. Its protein is CASRVPMAGGYTF.

The chain combines TRBV5-1 with TRBJ1-4, with 10 bases matching TRBD1. Per germline, CDR1 SGHRS and CDR2 YFSETQ. This CDR3 is 15 amino acids long. V lost 6 bases to trimming and J lost 7 bases; unmatched junction nucleotides: 9. CDR3 nucleotides: TGCGCCAGCACCGGGGGGGACAGGGGCGGTGAAAAACTGTTTTTT. It translates to CASTGGDRGGEKLFF.

V and J are TRBV9 and TRBJ2-5, with a weak D call TRBD1 (5 bases). V was trimmed by 0 bases and J by 5 bases, leaving 11 bases between them. The CDR3 contains 14 residues. Germline V lookup: CDR1 SGDLS, CDR2 YYNGEE. The CDR3 DNA sequence: TGTGCCAGCAGCGTAGGGGGCCCCGGGGAGACCCAGTACTTC. This translates into CASSVGGPGETQYF.

The chain employs TRBV4-1 and TRBJ2-3, with TRBD1 matching 7 bases. The V gene end was trimmed by 6 bases and the J gene end by 3 bases; junction bases not matched to a gene: 9. This CDR3 is 15 amino acids long. Germline V CDR1 and CDR2: MGHRA, YSYEKL. CDR3 in DNA: TGCGCCAGCAGTGACACCGACAGGGTTACAGATACGCAGTATTTT. Its protein product is CASSDTDRVTDTQYF.

CDR3 nucleotides: TGTGCCAGCAGCGCGGGACAGGGAGGAGAAAAACTGTTTTTT. Protein product: CASSAGQGGEKLFF. The chain joins TRBV9 to TRBJ1-4; 9 bases fit TRBD1. The CDR3 consists of 14 residues. Unmatched junction bases numbered 5, after V lost 3 bases and J lost 8 bases. Germline V gives CDR1 SGDLS, CDR2 YYNGEE.

This clone was observed a handful of times. V usage is TRBV7-6 and J usage is TRBJ2-1, with D perhaps TRBD2 (6 bases). The V gene lost 5 bases and the J gene lost 0 bases, with 14 bases spanning the gap. This CDR3 spans 16 amino acids. CDR1 is SGHVS and CDR2 is FNYEAQ in the germline V gene. The CDR3: CASSPSRGSSYNEQFF. CDR3 DNA: TGTGCCAGCAGCCCATCCCGGGGGAGCTCCTACAATGAGCAGTTCTTC.

J is TRBJ1-1 and V is TRBV29-1; unclear D gene. Trimming took off 5 bases at V and 1 base at J, with 8 bases between the two ends. CDR3 length: 12 amino acids. Looked up from germline, CDR1 is SQVTM and CDR2 is ANQGSEA. The CDR3 DNA is TGCAGCGTTAAGGAGGGGAACACTGAAGCTTTCTTT. Translated, it gives CSVKEGNTEAFF.

The chain couples TRBV7-9 to TRBJ2-3; 11 bases are a match to TRBD2. Trimming removed 6 bases from V and 2 bases from J; junction bases left unmatched: 7. There are 16 residues in the CDR3. Looked up from germline, CDR1 is SEHNR and CDR2 is FQNEAQ (reference sequence). CDR3 in amino acids: CASSHIAGGITDTQYF. CDR3 in DNA: TGTGCCAGCAGTCACATAGCGGGGGGGATCACAGATACGCAGTATTTT.

The rearrangement uses TRBV7-8 and TRBJ2-3; 11 nucleotides align to TRBD2. CDR1 is SGHVS and CDR2 is FQNEAQ in the germline V gene. This CDR3 region has 18 residues. J was trimmed by 0 bases and V by 1 base; bases with no gene match: 6. The DNA of the CDR3 is TGTGCCAGCAGCTTAGTGGCTAGCGGGGGGATAAGCACAGATACGCAGTATTTT. Protein product: CASSLVASGGISTDTQYF.

DNA for the CDR3: TGTGCCAGCAGCCACCGACTAGCGGGGGGGCGATGGGAGCAGTACTTC. Amino acid sequence: CASSHRLAGGRWEQYF. The gene calls are TRBV3-1 (or the pseudogene TRBV3-2) and TRBJ2-7; the match to TRBD2 covers 14 bases. Germline V gene lookup returns CDR1 LGHDT and CDR2 YNNKEL (reference sequence). Trimming removed 3 bases from V and 7 bases from J; junction bases left unmatched: 8. There are 16 residues in the CDR3.

The J gene is TRBJ1-5, the V gene TRBV2, with D uncertain. V lost 4 bases, J lost 8 bases, and 9 bases lay in between. The CDR3 is 12 amino acids. From germline, CDR1 is SNHLY and CDR2 FYNNEI. This chain's CDR3 is CASSAGREPQHF. The CDR3 DNA reads as TGTGCCAGCAGTGCGGGGAGGGAGCCCCAGCATTTT.

The V call is TRBV28, the J call TRBJ1-4; perhaps TRBD1 as D (5 bases). This CDR3 contains 14 residues. CDR1 and CDR2 from the germline V gene are MDHEN and SYDVKM. The germline V and J ends were trimmed by 5 bases and 0 bases, with 7 bases remaining between them. The CDR3 DNA sequence: TGTGCCAGCAGTGGACATGCAACTAATGAAAAACTGTTTTTT. Its translation is CASSGHATNEKLFF.